This note documents a single T cell receptor beta chain sequence. What it binds is not known. This specimen comes from a study of T-cell memory formation after mild COVID-19. Study-level results: Day 15 to 85 contracting clones showed balanced CD4/CD8; day 15 to 37 expanders favored CD4+. The authors did not confirm SARS-CoV-2 specificity of second-wave clones peaking day 37.

Via MiXCR, TCRdb re-called the 5' RACE reads, giving one row per CDR3 protein. This sample has approximately 570,000 distinct CDR3 sequences, with under 20% found just once. Per germline, CDR1 MNHNY and CDR2 SVGAGI (reference sequence). The V gene end was trimmed by 5 bases and the J gene end by 8 bases; junction bases not matched to a gene: 15. The CDR3 loop spans 16 amino acids. This chain uses TRBV6-6 with TRBJ2-1; 7 bases agree with TRBD2. This sequence originates from an adult woman who had mild COVID-19 (a few samples of this study predate the infection). Cell type and time point are not known. Sequencing input: PBMCs or a T cell subset sorted from them (not recorded which). Written as DNA, the CDR3 is TGTGCCAGCAGTCTCCAGCGGGGTCCTAAGTTCCATGAGCAGTTCTTC. Translation: CASSLQRGPKFHEQFF.